One sample yielded the 14 T cell receptor beta chains listed below, sequenced in a study of T cell responses to AZD1222 COVID-19 vaccine. Libraries were prepared by immunoSEQ multiplex PCR; TCRdb keeps only in-frame clonotypes and omits some of them. The sample contains about 85,000 clones, roughly nine tenths of which appear only once. The sample here was peripheral blood, taken on day 0 of AZD1222 vaccination. The receptors shown here come from an adult in good health.

This clone has a handful of counts. The chain has TRBV19 and TRBJ2-7, with TRBD1 identical over 8 bases. The CDR3 contains 13 residues. Losses at the gene ends were 6 bases for V and 2 bases for J; bases not matched to a gene: 3. Germline V gene data show CDR1 as LNHDA and CDR2 as SQIVND (reference sequence). The CDR3 DNA is TGTGCCAGTAGAGAGGACAGGGCCTACGAGCAGTACTTC. Translating it yields CASREDRAYEQYF.

The gene calls are TRBV6-2 or TRBV6-3 and TRBJ1-5, with 9 bases identical to TRBD1. V shed 6 bases, J shed 4 bases, and the junction held 7 bases outside the gene matches. The CDR3 contains 15 residues. In germline, CDR1 is MNHEY, CDR2 SVGEGT. CDR3 nucleotides: TGTGCCAGCAGCACCGGGACAGGGCATAATCAGCCCCAGCATTTT. Its protein is CASSTGTGHNQPQHF.

V gene TRBV5-1 combines with J gene TRBJ1-1; D remains ambiguous. Germline CDR1 and CDR2: SGHRS and YFSETQ. V shed 0 bases and J shed 2 bases, with 8 bases lying between them. The CDR3 length is 14 residues. CDR3 DNA: TGCGCCAGCAGCTTGGGGTTTAGCAACACTGAAGCTTTCTTT. Residues: CASSLGFSNTEAFF.

CDR3 DNA: TGTGCCAGTAGTATCACCGCGACCCTAAATCAGCCCCAGCATTTT. It specifies CASSITATLNQPQHF. The chain uses TRBV19 and TRBJ1-5; D is undetermined. This CDR3 spans 15 amino acids. V was trimmed by 3 bases and J by 4 bases, leaving 13 bases between them. Germline V gene data show CDR1 as LNHDA and CDR2 as SQIVND (reference sequence).

Concerning this clone: Germline and junction disagree at one end, which may indicate a read error. The chain couples TRBV11-2 to TRBJ2-7; either TRBD1 or TRBD2 may supply D (5 bases each). This CDR3 is 15 amino acids long. Germline CDR1 and CDR2: SGHAT and FQNNGV. CDR3 nucleotide sequence: TGTGCCAGCAGCCTAGAGTTTGGGGGCTCCTACGAGCAGTACTTC. Protein: CASSLEFGGSYEQYF.

The V call is TRBV7-8, the J call TRBJ2-3; D is undetermined. This CDR3 region has 13 residues. Per germline, CDR1 SGHVS and CDR2 FQNEAQ. The V gene lost 7 bases and the J gene lost 6 bases, with 14 bases spanning the gap. CDR3 region: CASTRPALDTQYF. The CDR3 DNA is TGTGCCAGCACTAGGCCTGCACTTGATACGCAGTATTTT.

This clone was found once. The CDR3 DNA reads TGTGCCAGCACCCGGGACAGGGGGCAACAAGAGACCCAGTACTTC. Translated: CASTRDRGQQETQYF. This sequence joins TRBV6-5 and TRBJ2-5, with TRBD1 matching 12 bases. V dropped 7 bases and J dropped 2; count of bases not matched to a gene: 5. Germline values: CDR1 MNHEY, CDR2 SVGAGI. The CDR3 is 15 residues long.

This clone is a singleton in its sample. V and J are TRBV28 and TRBJ2-2; maybe TRBD1 (5 bases). Germline V CDR1 and CDR2: MDHEN, SYDVKM. Trimming cost V 7 bases and J 4 bases, with 16 bases left between them. The CDR3 loop spans 15 amino acids. CDR3 in amino acids: CASKVQGASTGELFF. In DNA, the CDR3 is TGTGCCAGCAAAGTCCAGGGCGCGAGCACCGGGGAGCTGTTTTTT.

A few counts support this clone. CDR3 DNA sequence: TGTGCCAGCAGTGACCTCGGACAGGGCAGGCATGGCTACACCTTC. Translated: CASSDLGQGRHGYTF. The genes are TRBV25-1 and TRBJ1-2, with 8 bases identical to TRBD1. Germline V gene lookup returns CDR1 MGHDK and CDR2 SYGVNS. V was clipped by 3 bases and J by 6 bases; unmatched bases: 9. This CDR3 is 15 amino acids long.

This clone was recorded once. The rearrangement links TRBV12-3 or TRBV12-4 to TRBJ2-7; D might be TRBD1 or TRBD2, each matching 6 bases. V lost 2 bases, J lost 4 bases, and 9 bases lay in between. This CDR3 has 13 amino acids. The DNA of the CDR3 is TGTGCCAGCAGTTTAACAGGGACTTACGAGCAGTACTTC. Translation gives CASSLTGTYEQYF.

The J gene is TRBJ2-3, the V gene TRBV7-3; D is unresolved. Trimming removed 4 bases at V and 1 base at J, with 6 bases between. Per the germline V gene, CDR1 is SGHTA and CDR2 is FQGTGA. This CDR3 contains 13 residues. The CDR3, as DNA: TGTGCCAGCAGCTCTCGGGGCACAGATACGCAGTATTTT. It is translated as CASSSRGTDTQYF.

In this sample, this clone turned up once. The rearrangement joins TRBV9 to TRBJ1-6, with 7 bases identical to TRBD1. The CDR3 runs to 15 residues. Trimming at V came to 3 bases and at J to 3 bases, leaving 3 bases not matched to a gene. Germline values: CDR1 SGDLS, CDR2 YYNGEE. CDR3 coding DNA: TGTGCCAGCAGCGCGACAGGGTACTATAATTCACCCCTCCACTTT. Its translation: CASSATGYYNSPLHF. Full variable domain (remainder filled in from reference TRBV9 and TRBJ1-6): DSGVTQTPKHLITATGQRVTLRCSPRSGDLSVYWYQQSLDQGLQFLIQYYNGEERAKGNILERFSAQQFPDLHSELNLSSLELGDSALYFCASSATGYYNSPLHFGNGTRLTVT.

The chain combines TRBV7-9 with TRBJ1-3; no firm D call. V was pared by 1 base and J by 4 bases, with 8 bases between. CDR3 length: 14 amino acids. Germline CDR1 and CDR2: SEHNR and FQNEAQ (reference sequence). This chain's CDR3 is CASSLDNRGNTIYF. The CDR3 DNA reads as TGTGCCAGCAGCTTAGATAACAGAGGAAACACCATATATTTT.

The chain is built from TRBV6-4 and TRBJ1-1; D call uncertain. CDR3 length equals 13 residues. V lost 2 bases and J lost 0, with 4 bases in between. In germline, CDR1 is MRHNA, CDR2 SNTAGT. The CDR3 sequence is CASSDGMNTEAFF. CDR3 bases: TGTGCCAGCAGTGACGGGATGAACACTGAAGCTTTCTTT.